The sequence of this TCR beta chain was determined in a study of blood T cell repertoires in COVID-19. Across the study: Acute and convalescent COVID-19 samples came from the United States, Italy and Spain. The cDNA or gDNA used as material had been derived from T cells, B-cell-depleted T cells, or PBMCs.

The germline V gene has CDR1 SGHTA and CDR2 FQGTGA. V lost 7 bases and J lost 3; bases outside the gene matches: 5. The CDR3 runs to 14 residues. How the authors handled the data: Quantification of nucleated cells was approximated via reference gene primer amplification. Method: immunoSEQ multiplex PCR; TCRdb's copy keeps in-frame clones and lacks some. The V and J calls and clone size were taken over from that table, and D and trimming were inferred from the DNA. The data show 25,000 to 30,000 clones, about nine tenths seen once. V and J are TRBV7-3 and TRBJ1-2; TRBD1 aligns across 10 bases. The clonotype was recovered from a man in his fifties or sixties with active COVID-19. Specimen: peripheral blood. CDR3 amino acids: CASTPDRGDYGYTF. The CDR3, as DNA: TGTGCCAGCACCCCGGACAGGGGGGACTATGGCTACACCTTC.